This entry features one T cell receptor beta chain sequence. Its antigen is not known. The sample is drawn from a study of T cell responses to AZD1222 COVID-19 vaccine. Study conclusions and caveats: Nearly half of spike-specific TCRs reportedly go after variant regions that carry no mutations. Spike-spanning, vaccine-associated CD4 TCRs were dominant at 160-218 and 743-854.

Here immunoSEQ multiplex PCR was the method, and the copy in TCRdb shows in-frame clones only, minus some. This table has 150,000 to 200,000 clones, 70% to 90% appearing once. Here the sequenced sample was peripheral blood, taken on day 0 of AZD1222 vaccination. The receptor's source is an adult in good health.

This CDR3 reads CASSPGTPGAYGYTF. The DNA for the CDR3 is TGCGCCAGCAGCCCCGGGACCCCCGGCGCATATGGCTACACCTTC. V and J are TRBV5-1 and TRBJ1-2, with D perhaps matching TRBD1 (5 bases). This CDR3 has 15 residues. The germline V gene encodes CDR1 SGHRS and CDR2 YFSETQ. The germline V and J ends were trimmed by 4 bases and 5 bases, with 18 bases remaining between them.